One and the same sample provided the 16 T cell receptor beta chains below, sequenced in a study of cytomegalovirus exposure and HLA in healthy donors. It was with 60 Vbeta and 13 Jbeta primers that the PCR ran. Using immunoSEQ multiplex PCR, the repertoire was profiled, and TCRdb retains in-frame clones only, with some absent. The table shows about 130,000 clones, with approximately 89% occurring only once. The sequenced sample consisted of PBMCs. These receptors originate from a woman in her 30s in good health and CMV-seropositive.

The CDR3 reads CASSPSRAQHF. The CDR3 nucleotides read TGTGCCAGCAGTCCCTCCCGGGCCCAGCATTTT. V is TRBV28 and J is TRBJ1-5; D remains unclear. Trimming removed 5 bases at V and 11 bases at J, with 10 bases between. Germline CDR1 MDHEN, CDR2 SYDVKM. The CDR3 contains 11 residues.

This chain joins TRBV6-6 and TRBJ1-2; 7 positions agree with TRBD1. The length of the CDR3 is 16 residues. From germline, CDR1 is MNHNY and CDR2 SVGAGI (reference sequence). Trimming took 0 bases from V and 5 from J; bases not matched to a gene: 9. This CDR3 reads CASSYSRSAGGYGYTF. CDR3 in DNA: TGTGCCAGCAGTTACTCGAGATCCGCAGGGGGTTATGGCTACACCTTC.

The chain links TRBV11-3 to TRBJ1-1, with D maybe TRBD1 (5 bases). The V gene's germline CDR1 is SGHNT and CDR2 YENEEA. The CDR3 totals 14 residues. V was clipped by 2 bases and J by 0 bases, with 7 bases between them. The CDR3 DNA reads as TGTGCCAGCAGCTTACGGGGGATGAACACTGAAGCTTTCTTT. It codes for CASSLRGMNTEAFF.

In DNA form, the CDR3 reads TGTGCCATAGGGACAGCCTCTGGAAACACCATATATTTT. The encoded protein is CAIGTASGNTIYF. This chain uses TRBV10-3 with TRBJ1-3; 7 nucleotides align to TRBD1. Unmatched junction bases numbered 2, after V lost 9 bases and J lost 0 bases. CDR3 size: 13 residues. Germline V gives CDR1 ENHRY, CDR2 SYGVKD.

This clone was seen a few times. The CDR3 region has the DNA TGTGCCTGGAGTCGAGCCGACAGGAGGACCGGGGAGCTGTTTTTT. This translates into CAWSRADRRTGELFF. J is TRBJ2-2 and V is TRBV30; weak D call: TRBD1 (6 bases). Trimming took 2 bases from V and 5 from J, leaving 15 bases between them. The length of the CDR3 is 15 residues. Germline values: CDR1 GTSNPN, CDR2 SVGIG (reference sequence).

The gene calls are TRBV29-1 and TRBJ2-3, with D tentatively TRBD1 (6 bases). Germline lookup yields CDR1 SQVTM and CDR2 ANQGSEA. The germline V and J ends were trimmed by 4 bases and 3 bases, with 14 bases remaining between them. The CDR3 has 14 amino acids. CDR3 in amino acids: CSVGTATRTDTQYF. The CDR3 DNA follows: TGCAGCGTTGGGACAGCCACTAGGACAGATACGCAGTATTTT.

The V and J genes are TRBV15 and TRBJ1-1, with D possibly being TRBD1 (6 bases). CDR3 length: 13 residues. Per germline, CDR1 LNHNV and CDR2 YYDKDF (reference sequence). V shed 0 bases and J shed 7 bases, with 9 bases lying between them. CDR3 nucleotides: TGTGCCACCAGCAGAGAACAGGGTCGTGAAGCTTTCTTT. Residues: CATSREQGREAFF.

The chain uses TRBV30 and TRBJ2-3, with TRBD2 identical over 7 bases. J gave up 0 bases and V 5 bases, and 5 bases lay outside the gene matches. The CDR3 runs 14 residues. Germline CDR1 is GTSNPN and CDR2 is SVGIG (reference sequence). CDR3 bases: TGTGCCTGGGAGGAAGCGGGAAGCACAGATACGCAGTATTTT. Translation gives CAWEEAGSTDTQYF.

The V gene is TRBV6-5, the J gene TRBJ1-1; the match to TRBD1 covers 7 bases. The length of the CDR3 is 14 residues. Germline V gives CDR1 MNHEY, CDR2 SVGAGI. V gave up 0 bases and J gave up 6 bases; unmatched junction bases: 4. Here the CDR3 reads CASSYSTGVAEAFF. CDR3 in DNA: TGTGCCAGCAGTTACTCCACAGGGGTCGCTGAAGCTTTCTTT.

This clone was detected only a few times. The genes are TRBV6-1 and TRBJ1-1, with 7 bases lining up with TRBD1. CDR1 is MNHNS and CDR2 is SASEGT in the germline V gene. The CDR3 has 14 amino acids. V lost 4 bases and J lost 7; bases outside the gene matches: 9. The CDR3 loop reads CASSGYRGWSEAFF. The CDR3 DNA reads as TGTGCCAGCAGTGGATACAGGGGATGGAGTGAAGCTTTCTTT.

The V gene is TRBV5-1, the J gene TRBJ1-4; tentatively, D is TRBD1 (5 bases). The germline V gene encodes CDR1 SGHRS and CDR2 YFSETQ. The CDR3 has 17 amino acids. V lost 5 bases, J lost 1 base, and 18 bases lay in between. The CDR3 region is CASRTITTGGTNEKLFF. The CDR3 DNA reads TGCGCCAGCAGAACCATTACAACGGGGGGAACTAATGAAAAACTGTTTTTT.

This clone has a handful of counts. The chain employs TRBV4-1 and TRBJ2-7; tentatively, D is TRBD2 (7 bases). Trimming took 0 bases from V and 3 from J, leaving 12 bases between them. Germline loops: CDR1 MGHRA, CDR2 YSYEKL. The length of the CDR3 is 15 residues. CDR3 loop: CASSQDARGGYEQYF. The CDR3 coding sequence is TGCGCCAGCAGCCAAGATGCGAGGGGGGGCTACGAGCAGTACTTC.

This clone appeared once. The chain joins TRBV7-9 to TRBJ2-1; TRBD2 is a possible D gene (6 bases). Trimming left V 5 bases short and J 9 bases short, with 20 bases between. From germline, CDR1 is SEHNR and CDR2 FQNEAQ (reference sequence). The CDR3 loop spans 15 amino acids. The CDR3 DNA reads TGTGCCAGCAGCCAGAGGTGGCGGGACGACAGTGAGCAGTTCTTC. It encodes CASSQRWRDDSEQFF. Complete variable domain (other parts from reference TRBV7-9 and TRBJ2-1): DTGVSQNPRHKITKRGQNVTFRCDPISEHNRLYWYRQTLGQGPEFLTYFQNEAQLEKSRLLSDRFSAERPKGSFSTLEIQRTEQGDSAMYLCASSQRWRDDSEQFFGPGTRLTVL.

V gene TRBV28 combines with J gene TRBJ2-2; D is undetermined. The CDR3 extends over 14 amino acids. Germline V gives CDR1 MDHEN, CDR2 SYDVKM. V dropped 2 bases and J dropped 8 bases, with 12 bases sitting between them. The CDR3 reads CASSLRSYPGELFF. As DNA, the CDR3 is TGTGCCAGCAGTTTAAGGAGTTACCCTGGGGAGCTGTTTTTT.

CDR3 region: CASSGLGGNTGELFF. Here the CDR3 DNA reads TGTGCCAGCAGTGGGCTCGGGGGGAACACCGGGGAGCTGTTTTTT. The chain has TRBV6-1 and TRBJ2-2; possible D gene TRBD2, 6 bases. V was trimmed by 4 bases and J by 1 base, leaving 10 bases between them. Germline values: CDR1 MNHNS, CDR2 SASEGT. This CDR3 has 15 amino acids.

The V and J genes are TRBV25-1 and TRBJ2-1; maybe TRBD2 (6 bases). Per the germline V gene, CDR1 is MGHDK and CDR2 is SYGVNS. Trimming took off 5 bases at V and 12 bases at J, with 14 bases between the two ends. The CDR3 runs to 12 residues. The CDR3 sequence: CASSLGGGVQFF. CDR3 nucleotide sequence: TGTGCCAGCAGTCTCGGCGGAGGGGTGCAGTTCTTC.